These 18 T cell receptor beta chains came from one sample sequenced in a study of cytomegalovirus exposure and HLA in healthy donors. The PCR had 60 Vbeta and 13 Jbeta primers. This table comes from immunoSEQ multiplex PCR, and its TCRdb copy is limited to in-frame clones, with some not included. Here the sample spans approximately 170,000 clones, 70% to 90% being singletons. Sequenced material: PBMCs. Receptors originate from a male donor in good health and CMV-seronegative.

This clone was seen a few times. The chain links TRBV5-1 to TRBJ2-5; 11 nucleotides line up with TRBD1. Germline assignment: CDR1 SGHRS and CDR2 YFSETQ. This CDR3 is built from 16 residues. With V trimmed by 3 bases and J by 2 bases, 6 bases remained unmatched. The CDR3 region is CASSWGTGGRQETQYF. The DNA for the CDR3 is TGCGCCAGCAGCTGGGGGACAGGGGGACGGCAAGAGACCCAGTACTTC.

This clone was counted only a few times. A read error may produce the germline difference seen at one junction end. The chain joins TRBV7-7 to TRBJ2-1; 13 nucleotides agree with TRBD2. The CDR3 is 15 residues long. The germline V gene encodes CDR1 SSHAT and CDR2 FNYEAQ (reference sequence). CDR3 residues: CASSMGLAGHNEQFF. The CDR3 DNA is TGTGCTAGCAGCATGGGACTAGCGGGGCACAATGAGCAGTTCTTC. Combining the CDR3 with reference TRBV7-7 and TRBJ2-1 gives the whole variable domain GAGVSQSPRYKVTKRGQDVTLRCDPISSHATLYWYQQALGQGPEFLTYFNYEAQPDKSGLPSDRFSAERPEGSISTLTIQRTEQRDSAMYRCASSMGLAGHNEQFFGPGTRLTVL.

The CDR3 sequence: CASSIGRGGNGGNQPQHF. In DNA, the CDR3 is TGTGCCAGTAGTATCGGGCGGGGAGGAAATGGGGGCAATCAGCCCCAGCATTTT. The chain recombines TRBV19 with TRBJ1-5; D not certain. Germline CDR1 LNHDA, CDR2 SQIVND (reference sequence). Trimming removed 3 bases from V and 2 bases from J, with 20 bases in between. This CDR3 region has 18 residues.

There are a few counts of this clone. The genes are TRBV6-5 and TRBJ2-7; 7 bases align to TRBD1. The CDR3 spans 14 residues. V lost 6 bases and J lost 5; bases outside the gene matches: 10. Germline lookup yields CDR1 MNHEY and CDR2 SVGAGI. The CDR3: CASRPAGGLHEQYF. CDR3 bases: TGTGCCAGCAGACCGGCAGGGGGTTTGCACGAGCAGTACTTC.

This clone is a singleton in its sample. Other DNA variants within this sample encode the same CDR3. This sequence joins TRBV5-1 and TRBJ2-7, with 12 bases identical to TRBD2. V gave up 4 bases and J gave up 3 bases; unmatched junction bases: 8. The CDR3 has 16 amino acids. Germline-derived CDR1 and CDR2 are SGHRS and YFSETQ. The DNA for the CDR3 is TGCGCCAGCAGCCTGGGGCTAGCGGGGGGGAGCTACGAGCAGTACTTC. Its protein product is CASSLGLAGGSYEQYF.

J is TRBJ2-7 and V is TRBV28; 7 bases match TRBD2. Unmatched junction bases numbered 7, after V lost 4 bases and J lost 4 bases. Germline CDR1 MDHEN, CDR2 SYDVKM. CDR3 length: 14 residues. The CDR3 protein is CASSWGGVLYEQYF. CDR3 DNA sequence: TGTGCCAGCAGTTGGGGGGGGGTCCTGTACGAGCAGTACTTC.

This chain joins TRBV5-1 and TRBJ2-7; D is undetermined. Trimming took off 2 bases at V and 0 bases at J, with 12 bases between the two ends. The CDR3 length is 15 residues. Germline V lookup: CDR1 SGHRS, CDR2 YFSETQ. Here the CDR3 DNA reads TGCGCCAGCAGCTTTTATATGTCCAGCTCCTACGAGCAGTACTTC. Protein: CASSFYMSSSYEQYF.

This chain connects TRBV5-1 to TRBJ2-2; 8 bases align to TRBD1. The CDR3 has 15 residues. The ends lost 4 bases at V and 1 base at J; junction bases unmatched: 3. In germline, CDR1 is SGHRS, CDR2 YFSETQ. For the CDR3, the DNA is TGCGCCAGCAGCCTACAGGGGGGGAACACCGGGGAGCTGTTTTTT. This codes for CASSLQGGNTGELFF.

The V gene is TRBV5-1, the J gene TRBJ2-5; TRBD1 is a possible D gene (6 bases). Trimming shortened V by 0 bases and J by 5 bases, and 8 bases separated the two germline ends. This CDR3 contains 13 residues. Germline assignment: CDR1 SGHRS and CDR2 YFSETQ. CDR3 sequence (DNA): TGCGCCAGCAGCTTGGCAGGGGCCGAGACCCAGTACTTC. Encoded protein: CASSLAGAETQYF.

V usage is TRBV7-9 and J usage is TRBJ2-1; 13 bases line up with TRBD2. The V gene end was trimmed by 5 bases and the J gene end by 7 bases; junction bases not matched to a gene: 8. The CDR3 has 16 amino acids. Looked up from germline, CDR1 is SEHNR and CDR2 is FQNEAQ (reference sequence). CDR3 in amino acids: CASSPRTSGSRNEQFF. In nucleotides, the CDR3 is TGTGCCAGCAGCCCGCGGACTAGCGGGAGTAGGAATGAGCAGTTCTTC.

This clone was recorded a few times. The rearrangement uses TRBV30 and TRBJ2-3, with 9 bases identical to TRBD1. V was clipped by 2 bases and J by 1 base; unmatched bases: 4. The CDR3 length is 15 residues. Germline V gives CDR1 GTSNPN, CDR2 SVGIG (reference sequence). DNA for the CDR3: TGTGCCTGGAGTAAGGGACAGGGACGCACAGATACGCAGTATTTT. Its protein product is CAWSKGQGRTDTQYF.

Worth noting for this clone: The germline gene is not matched at one end of the junction; a read error may be the cause. The genes are TRBV5-6 and TRBJ2-6, with D possibly TRBD2 on 5 matching bases. This CDR3 region has 11 residues. The germline V gene has CDR1 SGHDT and CDR2 YYEEEE. The CDR3 sequence is CASSRTSSRVF. The CDR3 DNA reads TGTGCCAGCAGCCGCACTAGTTCCAGAGTGTTC.

The chain joins TRBV7-6 to TRBJ1-1; no clear D gene. Germline lookup yields CDR1 SGHVS and CDR2 FNYEAQ. The CDR3 runs 13 residues. The germline V and J ends were trimmed by 1 base and 11 bases, with 14 bases remaining between them. DNA for the CDR3: TGTGCCAGCAGCTTAGATCCCACAACGGAGGCTTTCTTT. This sequence encodes CASSLDPTTEAFF.

This clone showed up just a few times. The gene calls are TRBV6-1 and TRBJ2-1; D gene unclear. With 6 bases removed from V and 9 bases from J, the gap between germline ends came to 9 bases. The CDR3 length is 11 residues. From germline, CDR1 is MNHNS and CDR2 SASEGT. The CDR3 loop reads CASSTEFEQFF. The DNA for the CDR3 is TGTGCCAGCAGCACAGAGTTTGAGCAGTTCTTC.

The rearrangement joins TRBV5-6 to TRBJ2-3; TRBD1 aligns across 7 bases. The CDR3 has 13 residues. The V and J ends lost 0 bases and 8 bases, in that order; junction bases with no gene match: 3. Germline assignment: CDR1 SGHDT and CDR2 YYEEEE. The CDR3 nucleotides are TGTGCCAGCAGCTTGGGGACAGGCCCTACGCAGTATTTT. Encoded protein: CASSLGTGPTQYF.

Remarks on this clone: One end of the junction varies from germline; a read error may be responsible. The V gene is TRBV5-4, the J gene TRBJ2-7, with D maybe TRBD1 (8 bases). Per the germline V gene, CDR1 is SGHNT and CDR2 is YYREEE (reference sequence). The CDR3 covers 14 residues. The CDR3 protein is CVSSGTGQSYEQYF. In nucleotides, the CDR3 is TGTGTCAGCAGCGGGACAGGACAATCCTACGAGCAGTACTTC.

This clone has only a few counts. The rearrangement joins TRBV7-6 to TRBJ2-5; no clear D. Germline CDR1 SGHVS, CDR2 FNYEAQ. V was pared by 5 bases and J by 1 base, with 8 bases between. The CDR3 totals 13 residues. This CDR3 reads CASSARSQETQYF. CDR3 sequence (DNA): TGTGCCAGCAGCGCCCGGTCCCAAGAGACCCAGTACTTC. The complete variable domain, with remaining parts taken from reference TRBV7-6 and TRBJ2-5, reads GAGVSQSPRYKVTKRGQDVALRCDPISGHVSLYWYRQALGQGPEFLTYFNYEAQQDKSGLPNDRFSAERPEGSISTLTIQRTEQRDSAMYRCASSARSQETQYFGPGTRLLVL.

This chain links TRBV7-3 with TRBJ1-2; unclear D gene. Germline V gives CDR1 SGHTA, CDR2 FQGTGA. Trimming shortened V by 1 base and J by 0 bases, and 9 bases separated the two germline ends. There are 15 residues in the CDR3. The CDR3 DNA sequence: TGTGCCAGCAGCTTAAAGAGGTTAGCTAACTATGGCTACACCTTC. It specifies CASSLKRLANYGYTF.